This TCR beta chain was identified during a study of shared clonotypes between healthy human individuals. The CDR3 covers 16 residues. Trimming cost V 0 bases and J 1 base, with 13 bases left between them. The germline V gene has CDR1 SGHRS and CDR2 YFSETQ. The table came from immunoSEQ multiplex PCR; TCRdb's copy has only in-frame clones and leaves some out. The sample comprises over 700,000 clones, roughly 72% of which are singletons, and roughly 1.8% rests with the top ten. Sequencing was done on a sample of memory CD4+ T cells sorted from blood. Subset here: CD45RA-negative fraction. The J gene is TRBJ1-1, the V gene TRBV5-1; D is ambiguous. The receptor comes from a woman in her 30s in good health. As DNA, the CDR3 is TGCGCCAGCAGCTTGGCCATTGTCAGAGAGAACACTGAAGCTTTCTTT. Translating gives CASSLAIVRENTEAFF. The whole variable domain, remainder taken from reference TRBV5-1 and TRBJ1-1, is KAGVTQTPRYLIKTRGQQVTLSCSPISGHRSVSWYQQTPGQGLQFLFEYFSETQRNKGNFPGRFSGRQFSNSRSEMNVSTLELGDSALYLCASSLAIVRENTEAFFGQGTRLTVV.